The clone carrying this T cell receptor (beta chain) is a singleton in its sample. The target antigen is unknown. This sample stems from a study of cytomegalovirus exposure and HLA in healthy donors. Study-wide results and caveats: For most subjects, TCR beta sequences were reported to predict HLA-A and HLA-B alleles with accuracy. Upon later analysis, TCR association rates were observed to vary by HLA locus, being highest for DRB1 and lowest for HLA-C.

Whereas donors were nominally healthy upon sampling, unrecorded immune exposures were probable. PCR used 60 Vbeta primers and 13 Jbeta primers. The data were produced by immunoSEQ multiplex PCR, yet TCRdb's version contains in-frame clones alone and is incomplete. The sample has about 69,000 clones; 74% are singletons. V was cut by 0 bases and J by 2 bases, with 11 bases left in between. Germline V gene lookup returns CDR1 SGHRS and CDR2 YFSETQ. CDR3 size: 15 residues. The receptor was isolated from an older woman in good health and CMV-seropositive. Sequenced: PBMCs. The gene calls are TRBV5-1 and TRBJ1-1, with D hard to call. The CDR3 region has the DNA TGCGCCAGCAGCTTGGTTGCGGAACTAAACACTGAAGCTTTCTTT. Residues: CASSLVAELNTEAFF.